A single sample is the source of the 11 T cell receptor beta chains below, sequenced in a study of PD-L1 blockade in urothelial cancer. The sample's time point: peripheral blood 6 weeks after treatment start. This table comes from immunoSEQ multiplex PCR, and its TCRdb copy is limited to in-frame clones, with some not included. This sample has 40,000 to 45,000 clones, with roughly 85% found just once. Sample: PBMCs, taken around atezolizumab (anti-PD-L1) treatment. These receptor sequences come from a man aged 60 to 69 with urothelial cancer.

The chain couples TRBV19 to TRBJ1-2, with TRBD1 as a possible D gene (5 bases). Trimming pared 3 bases from V and 1 base from J, leaving 12 bases between. Germline values: CDR1 LNHDA, CDR2 SQIVND (reference sequence). CDR3 length equals 15 residues. As DNA, the CDR3 is TGTGCCAGTAGTATCTTACAGGACCTTAACTATGGCTACACCTTC. This sequence encodes CASSILQDLNYGYTF.

In this sample, this clone turned up once. The CDR3, as DNA: TGCGCCAGCAGCCAAGACATGGACTCCTACGAGCAGTACTTC. As protein: CASSQDMDSYEQYF. The J gene is TRBJ2-7, the V gene TRBV5-1; D gene uncertain. This CDR3 spans 14 amino acids. Germline V gene data show CDR1 as SGHRS and CDR2 as YFSETQ. Trimming took 4 bases from V and 0 from J, leaving 11 bases between them.

This chain joins TRBV6-4 and TRBJ2-7; the match to TRBD1 covers 11 bases. The germline V gene encodes CDR1 MRHNA and CDR2 SNTAGT. This CDR3 contains 15 residues. Trimming removed 2 bases from V and 4 bases from J; junction bases left unmatched: 4. CDR3 in DNA: TGTGCCAGCAGTGACCAGGGGACAGGGGGGTACGAGCAGTACTTC. Its translation: CASSDQGTGGYEQYF.

The CDR3 reads CASSLGQAPTYTGELFF. The DNA for the CDR3 is TGCGCCAGCAGCTTGGGACAGGCGCCAACTTACACCGGGGAGCTGTTTTTT. The rearrangement joins TRBV5-1 to TRBJ2-2, with D maybe TRBD1 (6 bases). V was clipped by 0 bases and J by 3 bases, with 15 bases between them. This CDR3 has 17 amino acids. Germline CDR1 SGHRS, CDR2 YFSETQ.

The rearrangement uses TRBV30 and TRBJ2-5, with D tentatively TRBD2 (6 bases). The CDR3 runs 13 residues. Per germline, CDR1 GTSNPN and CDR2 SVGIG (reference sequence). V was clipped by 3 bases and J by 5 bases, with 13 bases between them. The CDR3 sequence: CAWRGRGWETQYF. The CDR3, as DNA: TGTGCCTGGAGGGGGCGGGGCTGGGAGACCCAGTACTTC.

The chain recombines TRBV2 with TRBJ1-2; 10 bases match TRBD1. Germline V gives CDR1 SNHLY, CDR2 FYNNEI. This CDR3 has 15 amino acids. After removal of 7 bases from V and 8 bases from J, the junction contained 13 bases not matched to a gene. The CDR3 is CASNRQGQGSRGYTF. Written as DNA, the CDR3 is TGTGCCAGCAACCGTCAGGGACAGGGGTCGCGGGGCTACACCTTC.

V is TRBV28 and J is TRBJ1-6; 8 bases map to TRBD1. The V gene end was trimmed by 2 bases and the J gene end by 9 bases; junction bases not matched to a gene: 6. The CDR3 length is 15 residues. Germline lookup yields CDR1 MDHEN and CDR2 SYDVKM. CDR3 in amino acids: CASSLPQGDPSPLHF. Here the CDR3 DNA reads TGTGCCAGCAGTTTACCACAGGGGGACCCTTCACCCCTCCACTTT.

The rearrangement joins TRBV29-1 to TRBJ1-6, with D maybe TRBD1 (5 bases). This CDR3 region has 18 residues. V dropped 8 bases and J dropped 2 bases, with 25 bases sitting between them. The germline V gene has CDR1 SQVTM and CDR2 ANQGSEA. The CDR3 DNA reads TGCAGCTTGAAACGCCGGGTCAAAGGGGCCACCTATAATTCACCCCTCCACTTT. Translating gives CSLKRRVKGATYNSPLHF.

The J gene is TRBJ1-2, the V gene TRBV13, with 8 bases aligning to TRBD1. Germline V gives CDR1 PRHDT, CDR2 FYEKMQ (reference sequence). The CDR3 contains 13 residues. The V gene end was trimmed by 5 bases and the J gene end by 8 bases; junction bases not matched to a gene: 7. The CDR3 is CASSDGTGGGYTF. The CDR3, as DNA: TGTGCCAGCAGCGACGGGACAGGCGGGGGCTACACCTTC.

This clone came up a few times. The chain couples TRBV27 to TRBJ1-2, with TRBD1 matching 9 bases. Germline lookup yields CDR1 MNHEY and CDR2 SMNVEV (reference sequence). V was pared by 5 bases and J by 1 base, with 5 bases of the junction left unmatched. This CDR3 region has 15 residues. The CDR3 is CASSGGQGRNYGYTF. CDR3 sequence (DNA): TGTGCCAGCAGTGGGGGACAGGGACGTAACTATGGCTACACCTTC.

This sequence joins TRBV6-1 and TRBJ1-1; TRBD1 might be the D (5 bases). V was pared by 1 base and J by 7 bases, with 10 bases between. This CDR3 comprises 13 residues. The germline V gene encodes CDR1 MNHNS and CDR2 SASEGT. CDR3 residues: CASSEGRVSEAFF. The CDR3 DNA follows: TGTGCCAGCAGTGAAGGCAGGGTGAGTGAAGCTTTCTTT.